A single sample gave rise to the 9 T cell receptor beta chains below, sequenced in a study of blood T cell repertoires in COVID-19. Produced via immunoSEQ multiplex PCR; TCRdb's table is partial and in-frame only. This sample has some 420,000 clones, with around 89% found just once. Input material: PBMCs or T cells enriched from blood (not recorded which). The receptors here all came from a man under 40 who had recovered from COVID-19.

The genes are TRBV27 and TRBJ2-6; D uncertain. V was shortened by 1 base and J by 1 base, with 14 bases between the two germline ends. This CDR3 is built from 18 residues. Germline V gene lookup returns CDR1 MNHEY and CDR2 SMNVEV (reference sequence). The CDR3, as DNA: TGTGCCAGCAGTTTATGGCCCGAAGAACAGTCTGGGGCCAACGTCCTGACTTTC. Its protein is CASSLWPEEQSGANVLTF.

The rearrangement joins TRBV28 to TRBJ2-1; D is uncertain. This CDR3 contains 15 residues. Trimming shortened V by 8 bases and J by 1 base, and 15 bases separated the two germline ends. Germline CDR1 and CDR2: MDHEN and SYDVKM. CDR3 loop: CASAQTLQSYNEQFF. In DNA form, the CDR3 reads TGTGCCAGCGCCCAAACCCTCCAGTCCTACAATGAGCAGTTCTTC.

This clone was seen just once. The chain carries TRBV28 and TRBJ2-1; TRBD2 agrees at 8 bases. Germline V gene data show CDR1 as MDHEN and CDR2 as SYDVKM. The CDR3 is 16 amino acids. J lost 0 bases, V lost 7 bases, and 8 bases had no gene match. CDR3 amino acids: CASINSGDTSYNEQFF. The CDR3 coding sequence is TGTGCCAGCATTAATAGCGGGGACACCTCCTACAATGAGCAGTTCTTC.

The CDR3 nucleotides are TGTGCCAGCACATGGAAGACAGGGAGAAACACAGATACGCAGTATTTT. Protein sequence: CASTWKTGRNTDTQYF. This chain connects TRBV28 to TRBJ2-3; 7 bases are a match to TRBD1. The CDR3 totals 16 residues. Germline loops: CDR1 MDHEN, CDR2 SYDVKM. Trimming took 7 bases from V and 2 from J; bases not matched to a gene: 12.

CDR3 nucleotide sequence: TGTGCCAGCTCACAAACCACGGGACTAGTAACATACGAGCAGTACTTC. Protein product: CASSQTTGLVTYEQYF. This chain uses TRBV18 with TRBJ2-7, with 8 bases that match TRBD2. In germline, CDR1 is KGHSH, CDR2 LQKENI. V was pared by 4 bases and J by 4 bases, with 12 bases of the junction left unmatched. This CDR3 contains 16 residues.

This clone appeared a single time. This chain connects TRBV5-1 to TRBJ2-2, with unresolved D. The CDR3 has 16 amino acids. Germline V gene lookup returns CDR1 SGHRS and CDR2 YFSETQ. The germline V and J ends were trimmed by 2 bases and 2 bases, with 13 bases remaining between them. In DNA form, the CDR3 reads TGCGCCAGCAGCTTCAACCAACAGCTAAACACCGGGGAGCTGTTTTTT. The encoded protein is CASSFNQQLNTGELFF.

CDR3 coding DNA: TGTGCCAGCAGGCAGGGTGTAATTTCAACTAATGAAAAACTGTTTTTT. This encodes CASRQGVISTNEKLFF. The genes are TRBV27 and TRBJ1-4, with D possibly matching TRBD1 (5 bases). The CDR3 consists of 16 residues. CDR1 is MNHEY, CDR2 SMNVEV, per germline (reference sequence). Trimming shortened V by 6 bases and J by 0 bases, and 14 bases separated the two germline ends.

CDR3 coding DNA: TGTGCCAGCAGGCCTCAACAGGGATTAGGTGAAGCTTTCTTT. Protein product: CASRPQQGLGEAFF. This rearrangement joins TRBV6-5 to TRBJ1-1; possible D gene TRBD1, 6 bases. The CDR3 sequence is 14 residues long. With 6 bases removed from V and 7 bases from J, the gap between germline ends came to 18 bases. CDR1 is MNHEY, CDR2 SVGAGI, per germline.

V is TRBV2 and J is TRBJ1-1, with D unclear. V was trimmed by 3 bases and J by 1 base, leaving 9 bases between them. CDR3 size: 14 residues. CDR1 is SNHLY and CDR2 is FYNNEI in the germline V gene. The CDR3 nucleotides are TGTGCCAGCAGTGACCGAGGGTCGAACACTGAAGCTTTCTTT. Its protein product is CASSDRGSNTEAFF.